Listed here is a single T cell receptor (beta chain). The germline V and J ends were trimmed by 1 base and 0 bases, with 11 bases remaining between them. Looked up from germline, CDR1 is SGHNT and CDR2 is YYREEE (reference sequence). The CDR3 is made up of 17 amino acids. Clones were sequenced by immunoSEQ multiplex PCR, and TCRdb holds only the in-frame ones, with some missing. Here the sample spans roughly 150,000 clones, about 93% being singletons. This entry belongs to a study of T cell responses to AZD1222 COVID-19 vaccine. This receptor was taken from an adult in good health. The chain recombines TRBV5-4 with TRBJ2-6; the D call may be TRBD1 or TRBD2 (5 bases each). Sequencing used peripheral blood, obtained on day 0 of AZD1222 vaccination. The CDR3 protein is CASSLRDPSSGANVLTF. CDR3 nucleotides: TGTGCCAGCAGCTTGCGGGACCCTAGCTCTGGGGCCAACGTCCTGACTTTC.